Below, 7 T cell receptor beta chains from the same sample are listed, as sequenced in a study of post-analysis software for immune sequencing data. The study's findings and limits: There were a few TRBV segments more frequent in patients than controls, and TRBV5-6, TRBV5-1 and TRBV20-1 were among them.

Unique molecular identifiers had been added to the TCR beta cDNA libraries. TCRdb redid the calling of the PCR reads with MiXCR, one entry per CDR3 protein. Of almost 700,000 distinct CDR3 sequences in the sample, roughly three fifths are singletons; the top ten hold roughly 12%. These receptors are not linked to any known antigen. The sample taken for sequencing was blood. The receptors come from a girl aged 2 to 9 with multiple sclerosis.

The chain has TRBV5-1 and TRBJ2-3; possibly TRBD1 for D (5 bases). The CDR3 has 14 residues. Trimming left V 5 bases short and J 5 bases short, with 15 bases between. Germline values: CDR1 SGHRS, CDR2 YFSETQ. CDR3 amino acids: CASRPLPGLDTQYF. The DNA for the CDR3 is TGCGCCAGCAGACCACTCCCAGGGTTAGATACGCAGTATTTT.

The chain carries TRBV27 and TRBJ2-5; 8 bases fit TRBD2. The CDR3 runs 15 residues. From germline, CDR1 is MNHEY and CDR2 SMNVEV (reference sequence). The trim removed 5 bases at V and 4 bases at J, leaving 9 bases unmatched. CDR3 sequence: CASSIRAGARETQYF. The CDR3, as DNA: TGTGCCAGCAGTATCCGAGCGGGAGCGAGAGAGACCCAGTACTTC.

V usage is TRBV7-6 and J usage is TRBJ2-1; no reliable D call. The germline CDR1 and CDR2 sequences are SGHVS and FNYEAQ. V was shortened by 2 bases and J by 3 bases, with 14 bases between the two germline ends. The CDR3 covers 16 residues. The CDR3 coding sequence is TGTGCCAGCAGCTTAATGGTAGGGCGAGACTACAATGAGCAGTTCTTC. Translated, it gives CASSLMVGRDYNEQFF. The whole variable domain, remainder taken from reference TRBV7-6 and TRBJ2-1, is GAGVSQSPRYKVTKRGQDVALRCDPISGHVSLYWYRQALGQGPEFLTYFNYEAQQDKSGLPNDRFSAERPEGSISTLTIQRTEQRDSAMYRCASSLMVGRDYNEQFFGPGTRLTVL.

The CDR3 DNA follows: TGTGCCAGCAGCCGTGATAGACCCCTCCACTTT. Amino acids: CASSRDRPLHF. This sequence joins TRBV11-2 and TRBJ1-6, with D hard to call. Trimming shortened V by 5 bases and J by 12 bases, and 8 bases separated the two germline ends. The germline V gene has CDR1 SGHAT and CDR2 FQNNGV. The CDR3 runs to 11 residues.

This clonotype was seen a few times. The gene calls are TRBV6-5 and TRBJ2-1; a weak D match, TRBD1 (6 bases). CDR1 MNHEY and CDR2 SVGAGI come from the germline V gene. Between the trimmed V and J ends, which lost 2 bases and 4 bases, there was a span of 18 bases. The CDR3 is 17 residues long. CDR3 in amino acids: CASSYQNRAPAYNEQFF. CDR3 in DNA: TGTGCCAGCAGTTACCAGAACAGGGCTCCAGCGTACAATGAGCAGTTCTTC.

The rearrangement links TRBV5-1 to TRBJ2-1; tentative D call: TRBD2 (5 bases). The germline V gene has CDR1 SGHRS and CDR2 YFSETQ. V was shortened by 3 bases and J by 6 bases, with 10 bases between the two germline ends. The CDR3 loop spans 13 amino acids. This CDR3 reads CASSYQRFNEQFF. CDR3 in DNA: TGCGCCAGCAGCTACCAGCGGTTCAATGAGCAGTTCTTC.

The rearrangement links TRBV29-1 to TRBJ1-2; D remains ambiguous. From germline, CDR1 is SQVTM and CDR2 ANQGSEA. This CDR3 comprises 13 residues. Deletions cut 2 bases from V and 7 bases from J, with 14 bases between. The CDR3 is CSVERRVVSGYTF. DNA of the CDR3: TGCAGCGTTGAACGGAGGGTTGTGAGTGGCTACACCTTC.